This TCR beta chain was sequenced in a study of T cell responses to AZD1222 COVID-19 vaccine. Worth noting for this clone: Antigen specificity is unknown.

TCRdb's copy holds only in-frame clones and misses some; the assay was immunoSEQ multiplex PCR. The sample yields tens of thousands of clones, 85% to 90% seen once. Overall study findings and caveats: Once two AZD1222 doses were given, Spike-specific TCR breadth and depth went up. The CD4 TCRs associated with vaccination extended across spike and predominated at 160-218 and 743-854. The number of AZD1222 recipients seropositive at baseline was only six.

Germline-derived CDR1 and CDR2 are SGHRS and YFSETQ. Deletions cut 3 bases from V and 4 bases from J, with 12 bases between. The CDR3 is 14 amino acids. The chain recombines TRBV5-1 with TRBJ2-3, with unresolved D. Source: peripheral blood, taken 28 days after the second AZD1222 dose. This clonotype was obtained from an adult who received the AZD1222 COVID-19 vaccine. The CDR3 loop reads CASSYIAPPDTQYF. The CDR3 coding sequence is TGCGCCAGCAGCTATATTGCTCCCCCAGATACGCAGTATTTT.